The 3 T cell receptor beta chains below all came from one sample that was sequenced in a study of T cells in Graves' hyperthyroidism and ophthalmopathy. TCR beta CDR3 regions were amplified from RNA transcripts. HTBI primers were used for first-round RT-PCR of the TCR CDR3. TCRdb independently ran MiXCR on the multiplex PCR reads; one entry per CDR3 protein. The sample carries fewer than 350,000 distinct CDR3 sequences, roughly a fifth recorded once. The specimen sequenced was blood. The source is a woman aged 45 to 65 with Graves' hyperthyroidism.

This sequence joins TRBV19 and TRBJ2-5; either TRBD1 or TRBD2 may supply D (5 bases each). CDR3 length equals 9 residues. The germline CDR1 and CDR2 sequences are LNHDA and SQIVND (reference sequence). V lost 11 bases to trimming and J lost 13 bases, with 14 bases between them. CDR3 bases: TGTGCCCCCCGGGACCCCAGGTACTTC. It codes for CAPRDPRYF.

On this clonotype: Being one base from a much bigger clone, this may be a read error. The rearrangement links TRBV30 to TRBJ2-1; weak D call: TRBD2 (6 bases). The CDR3 has 14 residues. Trimming stripped 2 bases from V and 4 bases from J, with 12 bases between. CDR1 and CDR2 from the germline V gene are GTSNPN and SVGIG (reference sequence). The CDR3 DNA is TGTGCCTGGAGTTCCACCGGGGGATACAATGAGCAGTTCTTC. Its translation: CAWSSTGGYNEQFF. The complete variable domain, with remaining parts taken from reference TRBV30 and TRBJ2-1, reads SQTIHQWPATLVQPVGSPLSLECTVEGTSNPNLYWYRQAAGRGLQLLFYSVGIGQISSEVPQNLSASRPQDRQFILSSKKLLLSDSGFYLCAWSSTGGYNEQFFGPGTRLTVL.

As for this clonotype: The germline gene is not matched at one end of the junction; a read error may be the cause. The V and J genes are TRBV5-6 and TRBJ2-2; 8 bases agree with TRBD2. The germline V gene encodes CDR1 SGHDT and CDR2 YYEEEE. The CDR3 length is 16 residues. The CDR3 loop is CASSLSGRCNTRELFF. CDR3 bases: TGTGCCAGCAGCTTGAGCGGGAGATGTAACACCAGGGAGCTGTTTTTT.